This T cell receptor beta chain came from a study of blood T cell repertoires in COVID-19. The V segment lost 6 bases and the J segment 7 bases; nucleotides outside the gene matches: 12. The CDR3 is 16 amino acids. CDR1 and CDR2 from the germline V gene are SNHLY and FYNNEI. TCRdb's copy holds only in-frame clones and misses some; the assay was immunoSEQ multiplex PCR. The data show around 80,000 clones, roughly four fifths seen once. The TCR sequence derives from a man in his sixties with acute or convalescent COVID-19. Material for sequencing was peripheral blood. J is TRBJ2-3 and V is TRBV2; 11 bases fit TRBD2. CDR3 in amino acids: CASRQQSSGRYNTQYF. CDR3 DNA sequence: TGTGCCAGCAGGCAGCAATCTAGCGGGAGGTATAATACGCAGTATTTT.